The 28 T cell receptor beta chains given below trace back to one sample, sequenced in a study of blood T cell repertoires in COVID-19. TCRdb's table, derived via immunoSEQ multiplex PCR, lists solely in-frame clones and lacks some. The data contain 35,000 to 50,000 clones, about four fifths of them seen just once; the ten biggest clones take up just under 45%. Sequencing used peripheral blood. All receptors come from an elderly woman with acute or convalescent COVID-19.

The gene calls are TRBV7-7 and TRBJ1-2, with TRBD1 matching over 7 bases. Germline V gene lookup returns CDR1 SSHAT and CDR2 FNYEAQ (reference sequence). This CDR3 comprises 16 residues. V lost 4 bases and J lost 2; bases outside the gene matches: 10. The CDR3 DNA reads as TGTGCCAGCAGCTCCCGACAGGGTATCTTCAACTATGGCTACACCTTC. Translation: CASSSRQGIFNYGYTF.

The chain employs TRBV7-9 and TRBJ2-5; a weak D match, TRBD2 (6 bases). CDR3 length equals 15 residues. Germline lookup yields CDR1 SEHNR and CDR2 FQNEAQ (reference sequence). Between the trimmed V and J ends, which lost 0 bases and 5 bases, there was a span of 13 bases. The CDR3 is CASSLAGRGRETQYF. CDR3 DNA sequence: TGTGCCAGCAGCTTAGCGGGGCGGGGTCGGGAGACCCAGTACTTC.

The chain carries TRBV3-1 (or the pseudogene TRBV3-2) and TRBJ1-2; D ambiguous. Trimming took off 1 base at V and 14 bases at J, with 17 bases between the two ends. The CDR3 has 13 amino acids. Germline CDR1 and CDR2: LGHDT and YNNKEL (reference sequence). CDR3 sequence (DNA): TGTGCCAGCAGCCAAGCCGGGCCTGATTGGAGGACCTTC. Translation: CASSQAGPDWRTF.

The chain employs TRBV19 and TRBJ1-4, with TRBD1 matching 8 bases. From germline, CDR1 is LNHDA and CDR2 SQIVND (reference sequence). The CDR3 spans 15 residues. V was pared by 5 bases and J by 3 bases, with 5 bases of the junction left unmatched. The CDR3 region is CASSLPGQANEKLFF. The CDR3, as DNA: TGTGCCAGTAGTCTCCCGGGACAGGCTAATGAAAAACTGTTTTTT.

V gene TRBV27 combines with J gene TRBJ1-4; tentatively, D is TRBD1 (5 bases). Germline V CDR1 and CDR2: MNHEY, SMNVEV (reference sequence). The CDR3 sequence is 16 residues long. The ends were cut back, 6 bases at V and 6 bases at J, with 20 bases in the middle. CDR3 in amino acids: CASRSPAAGKDEKLFF. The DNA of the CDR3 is TGTGCCAGCAGATCACCCGCGGCAGGGAAGGATGAAAAACTGTTTTTT. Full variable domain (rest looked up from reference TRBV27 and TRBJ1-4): EAQVTQNPRYLITVTGKKLTVTCSQNMNHEYMSWYRQDPGLGLRQIYYSMNVEVTDKGDVPEGYKVSRKEKRNFPLILESPSPNQTSLYFCASRSPAAGKDEKLFFGSGTQLSVL.

For the CDR3, the DNA is TGCGCCAGCGAATTCAACCGGGACAGGGTCACCCTCCACTTT. Translating it yields CASEFNRDRVTLHF. The chain carries TRBV5-1 and TRBJ1-6; TRBD1 aligns across 9 bases. The length of the CDR3 is 14 residues. The V gene's germline CDR1 is SGHRS and CDR2 YFSETQ. The trim removed 7 bases at V and 14 bases at J, leaving 13 bases unmatched.

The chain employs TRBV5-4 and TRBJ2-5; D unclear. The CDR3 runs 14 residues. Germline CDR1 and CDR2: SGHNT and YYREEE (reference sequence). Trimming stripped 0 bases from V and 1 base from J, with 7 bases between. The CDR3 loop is CASSLGASQETQYF. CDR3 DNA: TGTGCCAGCAGCTTGGGGGCCAGCCAAGAGACCCAGTACTTC.

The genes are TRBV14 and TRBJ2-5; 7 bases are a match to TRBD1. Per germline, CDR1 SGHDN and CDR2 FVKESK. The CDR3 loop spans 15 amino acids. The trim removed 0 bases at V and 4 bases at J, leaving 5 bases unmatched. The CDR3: CASSQDLAGGETQYF. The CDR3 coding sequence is TGTGCCAGCAGCCAAGATCTTGCAGGGGGAGAGACCCAGTACTTC. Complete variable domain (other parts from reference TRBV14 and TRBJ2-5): EAGVTQFPSHSVIEKGQTVTLRCDPISGHDNLYWYRRVMGKEIKFLLHFVKESKQDESGMPNNRFLAERTGGTYSTLKVQPAELEDSGVYFCASSQDLAGGETQYFGPGTRLLVL.

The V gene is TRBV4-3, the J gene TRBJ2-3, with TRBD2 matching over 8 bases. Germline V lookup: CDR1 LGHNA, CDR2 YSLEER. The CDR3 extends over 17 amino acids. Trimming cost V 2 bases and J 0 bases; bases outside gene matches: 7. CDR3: CASSQMVAGLSTDTQYF. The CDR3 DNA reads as TGCGCCAGCAGCCAAATGGTAGCGGGGCTAAGCACAGATACGCAGTATTTT.

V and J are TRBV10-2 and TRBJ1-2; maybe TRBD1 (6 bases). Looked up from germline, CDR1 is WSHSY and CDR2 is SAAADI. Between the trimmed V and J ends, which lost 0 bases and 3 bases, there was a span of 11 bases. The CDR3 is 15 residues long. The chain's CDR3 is CASSESPGADYGYTF. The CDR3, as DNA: TGCGCCAGCAGTGAGTCGCCAGGGGCGGACTATGGCTACACCTTC.

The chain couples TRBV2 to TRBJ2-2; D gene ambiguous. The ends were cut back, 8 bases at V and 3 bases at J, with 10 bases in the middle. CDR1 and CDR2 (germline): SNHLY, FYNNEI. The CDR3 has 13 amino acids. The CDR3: CASSREDTGELFF. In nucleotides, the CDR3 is TGTGCCAGCTCGCGAGAGGACACCGGGGAGCTGTTTTTT. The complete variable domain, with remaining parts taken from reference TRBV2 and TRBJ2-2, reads EPEVTQTPSHQVTQMGQEVILRCVPISNHLYFYWYRQILGQKVEFLVSFYNNEISEKSEIFDDQFSVERPDGSNFTLKIRSTKLEDSAMYFCASSREDTGELFFGEGSRLTVL.

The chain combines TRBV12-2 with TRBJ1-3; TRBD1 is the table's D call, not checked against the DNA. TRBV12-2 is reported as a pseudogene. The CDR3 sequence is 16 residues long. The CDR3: CASRLVRAHSGNTIYF. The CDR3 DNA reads TGTGCAAGTCGCTTAGTCAGGGCTCACTCTGGAAACACCATATATTTT.

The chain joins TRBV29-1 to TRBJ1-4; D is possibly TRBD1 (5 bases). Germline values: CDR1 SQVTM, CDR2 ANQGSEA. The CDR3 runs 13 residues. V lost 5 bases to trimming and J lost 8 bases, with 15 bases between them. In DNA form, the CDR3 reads TGCAGCGTTTTCGGGGGAATTGGGGAAAAACTGTTTTTT. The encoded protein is CSVFGGIGEKLFF.

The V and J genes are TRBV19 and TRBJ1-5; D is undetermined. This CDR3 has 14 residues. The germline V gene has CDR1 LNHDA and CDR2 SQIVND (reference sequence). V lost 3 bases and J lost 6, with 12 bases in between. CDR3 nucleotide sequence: TGTGCCAGTAGTATCGACCGAGGTGGTCAGCCCCAGCATTTT. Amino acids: CASSIDRGGQPQHF.

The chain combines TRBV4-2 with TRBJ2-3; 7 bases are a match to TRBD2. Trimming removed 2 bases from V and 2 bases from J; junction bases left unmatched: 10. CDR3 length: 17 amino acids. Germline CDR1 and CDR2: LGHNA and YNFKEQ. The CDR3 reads CASSQSRRGVDTDTQYF. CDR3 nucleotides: TGTGCCAGCAGCCAATCCCGCCGGGGGGTTGACACAGATACGCAGTATTTT.

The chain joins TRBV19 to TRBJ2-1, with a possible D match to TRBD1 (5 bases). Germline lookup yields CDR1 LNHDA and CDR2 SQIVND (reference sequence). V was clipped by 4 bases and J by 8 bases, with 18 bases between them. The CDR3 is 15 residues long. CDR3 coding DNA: TGTGCCAGTAGTAAGTTGGGGCCCCCAATGGATGAGCAGTTCTTC. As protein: CASSKLGPPMDEQFF.

CDR3 sequence: CASSLMAGGSSGANVLTF. The CDR3 coding sequence is TGTGCCAGCAGCTTAATGGCAGGGGGTAGCTCTGGGGCCAACGTCCTGACTTTC. The chain employs TRBV7-3 and TRBJ2-6; TRBD1 agrees at 7 bases. The CDR3 sequence is 18 residues long. Looked up from germline, CDR1 is SGHTA and CDR2 is FQGTGA. V lost 1 base, J lost 0 bases, and 6 bases stayed unmatched.

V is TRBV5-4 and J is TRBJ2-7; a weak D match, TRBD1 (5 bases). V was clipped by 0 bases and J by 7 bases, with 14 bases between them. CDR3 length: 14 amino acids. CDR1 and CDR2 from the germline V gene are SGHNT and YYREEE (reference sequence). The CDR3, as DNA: TGTGCCAGCAGCTTGGTTAGCATCTCAGGGGAGCAGTACTTC. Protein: CASSLVSISGEQYF.

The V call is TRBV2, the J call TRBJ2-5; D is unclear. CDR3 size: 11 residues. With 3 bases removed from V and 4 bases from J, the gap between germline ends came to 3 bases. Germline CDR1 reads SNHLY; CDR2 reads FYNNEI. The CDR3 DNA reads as TGTGCCAGCAGTGACGGAGAGACCCAGTACTTC. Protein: CASSDGETQYF.

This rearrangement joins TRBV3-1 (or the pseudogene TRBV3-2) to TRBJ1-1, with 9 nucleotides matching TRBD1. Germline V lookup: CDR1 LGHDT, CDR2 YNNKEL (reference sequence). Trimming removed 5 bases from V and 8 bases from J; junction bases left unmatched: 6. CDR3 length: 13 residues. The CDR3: CASSYGTGIEAFF. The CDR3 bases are TGTGCCAGCAGCTACGGGACAGGGATCGAAGCTTTCTTT.

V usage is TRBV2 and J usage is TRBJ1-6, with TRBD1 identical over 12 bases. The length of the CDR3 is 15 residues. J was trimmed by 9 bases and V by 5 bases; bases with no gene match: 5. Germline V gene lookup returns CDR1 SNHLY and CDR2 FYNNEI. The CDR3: CASSPGQGASSPLHF. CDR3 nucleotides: TGTGCCAGCAGTCCGGGACAGGGGGCTAGTTCACCCCTCCACTTT.

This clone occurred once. The chain's CDR3 is CASSIDRSQPQHF. The CDR3 coding sequence is TGTGCCAGTAGTATAGACAGGTCCCAGCCCCAGCATTTT. The rearrangement joins TRBV19 to TRBJ1-5; D gene ambiguous. CDR1 and CDR2 (germline): LNHDA, SQIVND (reference sequence). This CDR3 has 13 amino acids. V shed 0 bases and J shed 7 bases, with 7 bases lying between them.

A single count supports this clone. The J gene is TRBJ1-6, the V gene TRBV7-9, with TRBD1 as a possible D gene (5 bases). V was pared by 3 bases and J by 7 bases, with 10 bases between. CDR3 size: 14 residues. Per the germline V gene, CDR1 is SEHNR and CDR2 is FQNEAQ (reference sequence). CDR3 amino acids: CASSFSGRNSPLHF. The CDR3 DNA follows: TGTGCCAGCAGCTTTTCAGGGAGGAATTCACCCCTCCACTTT.

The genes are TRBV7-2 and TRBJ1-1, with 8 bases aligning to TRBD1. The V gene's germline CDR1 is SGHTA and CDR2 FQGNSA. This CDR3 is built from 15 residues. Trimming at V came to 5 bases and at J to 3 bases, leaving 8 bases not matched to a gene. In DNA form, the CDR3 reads TGTGCCAGCAGCCCCACAGGGGGGGAAGACACTGAAGCTTTCTTT. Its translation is CASSPTGGEDTEAFF.

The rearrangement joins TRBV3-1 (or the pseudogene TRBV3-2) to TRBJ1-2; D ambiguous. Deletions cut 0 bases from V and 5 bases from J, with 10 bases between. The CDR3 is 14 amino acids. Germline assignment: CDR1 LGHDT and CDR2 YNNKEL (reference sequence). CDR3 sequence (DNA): TGTGCCAGCAGCCAAGATCGTACAGCTTATGGCTACACCTTC. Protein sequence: CASSQDRTAYGYTF.

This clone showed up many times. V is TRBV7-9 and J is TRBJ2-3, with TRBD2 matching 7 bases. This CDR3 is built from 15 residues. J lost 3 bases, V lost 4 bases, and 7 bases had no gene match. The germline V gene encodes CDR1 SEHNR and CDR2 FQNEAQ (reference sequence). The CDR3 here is CASSSGLGATDTQYF. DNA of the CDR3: TGTGCCAGCAGCTCTGGACTAGGCGCGACAGATACGCAGTATTTT.

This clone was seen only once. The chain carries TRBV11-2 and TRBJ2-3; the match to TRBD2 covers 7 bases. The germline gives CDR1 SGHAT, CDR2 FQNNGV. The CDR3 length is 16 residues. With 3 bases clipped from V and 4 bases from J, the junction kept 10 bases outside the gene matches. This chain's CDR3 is CASSLNPAGTSDTQYF. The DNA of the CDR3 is TGTGCCAGCAGCTTGAATCCAGCGGGGACGTCAGATACGCAGTATTTT.

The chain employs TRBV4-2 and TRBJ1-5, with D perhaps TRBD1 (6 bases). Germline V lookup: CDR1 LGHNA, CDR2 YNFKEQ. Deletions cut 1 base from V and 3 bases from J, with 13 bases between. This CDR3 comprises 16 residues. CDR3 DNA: TGTGCCAGCAGCCAAGGGGGGGGCACCACCAATCAGCCCCAGCATTTT. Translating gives CASSQGGGTTNQPQHF.